This T cell receptor beta chain was obtained from a study of T cell changes during pregnancy in multiple sclerosis. The repertoire was sequenced with immunoSEQ multiplex PCR; TCRdb's copy has only in-frame clones and lacks some. Of some 50,000 clones detected, roughly 94% appear once; the ten largest clones hold 0.2%. V shed 2 bases and J 2 bases; nucleotides not matched to a gene: 4. CDR3 size: 15 residues. Per the germline V gene, CDR1 is SGHNT and CDR2 is YYREEE (reference sequence). Sample: CD4+ T cells from peripheral blood mononuclear cells, taken in the second trimester of pregnancy. V is TRBV5-4 and J is TRBJ2-3, with 8 bases identical to TRBD2. The sequence was collected from a female donor with multiple sclerosis, enrolled in a pregnancy study. As DNA, the CDR3 is TGTGCCAGCAGCTTACCGGGGGGGAACACAGATACGCAGTATTTT. Translating it yields CASSLPGGNTDTQYF.